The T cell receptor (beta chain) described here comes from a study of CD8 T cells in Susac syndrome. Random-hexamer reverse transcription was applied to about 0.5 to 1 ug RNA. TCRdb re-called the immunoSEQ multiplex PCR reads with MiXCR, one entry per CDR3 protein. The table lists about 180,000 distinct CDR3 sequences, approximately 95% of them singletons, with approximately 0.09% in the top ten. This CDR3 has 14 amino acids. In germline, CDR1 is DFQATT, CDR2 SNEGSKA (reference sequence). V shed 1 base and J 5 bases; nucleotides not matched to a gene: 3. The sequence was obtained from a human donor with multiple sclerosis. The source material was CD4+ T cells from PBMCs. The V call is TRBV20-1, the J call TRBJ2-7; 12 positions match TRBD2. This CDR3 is CSARGPSGGDEQYF. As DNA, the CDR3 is TGCAGTGCTAGAGGCCCTAGCGGGGGGGACGAGCAGTACTTC.